This T cell receptor beta chain was captured in a study of T-cell memory formation after mild COVID-19. For the study at large: TCR clusters were mostly donor specific. General study findings and limits: Most CD4+ clones that shrank were in CM and EM, while CD8+ ones turned up in EMRA. Clones that shrank (day 15 to 85) were balanced CD4/CD8, whereas later expanders leaned CD4+. Whether day 37 second-wave clones are SARS-CoV-2-specific was not confirmed.

Germline CDR1 LGHDT, CDR2 YNNKEL (reference sequence). The V end lost 6 bases, the J end lost 1 base, and 6 bases lay between the germline ends. The CDR3 is 12 amino acids. This clonotype occurred a few times. Its specificity is unknown. MiXCR was run by TCRdb on the 5' RACE reads, yielding one entry per CDR3 protein. The table includes just over 150,000 distinct CDR3 sequences, 25% to 40% detected once. This sequence was found in an adult woman who had mild COVID-19 (a few samples of this study predate the infection). Cell type and time point are not known. The chain links TRBV3-1 to TRBJ1-2; no clear D. Material: PBMCs or a T cell subset sorted from them (not recorded which). Here the CDR3 DNA reads TGTGCCAGCAGACAGCATAACTATGGCTACACCTTC. This codes for CASRQHNYGYTF.